This T cell receptor beta chain was obtained from a study of blood T cell repertoires in COVID-19. TCRdb's table, derived via immunoSEQ multiplex PCR, lists solely in-frame clones and lacks some. This table has over 250,000 clones, roughly 80% appearing once. This CDR3 contains 14 residues. With V trimmed by 1 base and J by 5 bases, 4 bases remained unmatched. Germline CDR1 is SGDLS and CDR2 is YYNGEE. Participants reported their clinical history, and cohort assignment relied on those reports. The TCR comes from a man aged 40-49 years who had been exposed to COVID-19. The chain uses TRBV9 and TRBJ1-2; TRBD1 aligns across 8 bases. The sample taken for sequencing was PBMCs or T cells enriched from blood (not recorded which). The CDR3 bases are TGTGCCAGCAGCGTACTTACAGGGGGATATGGCTACACCTTC. Protein product: CASSVLTGGYGYTF.